This is a list of T cell receptor beta chains from one sample in a study of blood T cell repertoires in COVID-19. Clones were read by immunoSEQ multiplex PCR, and TCRdb kept only the in-frame ones, dropping some. The repertoire holds about 190,000 clones, with around 80% as singletons. The sample comprised peripheral blood. The origin of the receptors is a man aged 30-40 years with active or convalescent COVID-19. Each CDR3 is given with its conserved first and last residue. The D gene is left open where the match is weak. The listing skips clone size in some rows; elsewhere it reads once, few, many or a size class.

V gene	J gene	clone size	D gene	CDR3 DNA	CDR3 protein
TRBV10-2	TRBJ1-1	-	TRBD1	TGCGCCAGCAGTCCCGGGGGACAGGGCTGGAACACTGAAGCTTTCTTT	CASSPGGQGWNTEAFF
TRBV30	TRBJ2-7	-	-	TGTGCCTGGAGTGGGGCACCGGCCTACGAGCAGTACTTC	CAWSGAPAYEQYF
TRBV15	TRBJ1-1	-	-	TGTGCCACCAGCCCCAGACTGCTGGACACTGAAGCTTTCTTT	CATSPRLLDTEAFF
TRBV28	TRBJ1-1	-	-	TGTGCCAGCAGTTTCAGGGGCGATGGGAATACTGAAGCTTTCTTT	CASSFRGDGNTEAFF
TRBV11-3	TRBJ1-1	-	-	TGTGCCAGCAGCTTCGACAGTCACAACACTGAAGCTTTCTTT	CASSFDSHNTEAFF
TRBV27	TRBJ1-5	once	-	TGTGCCAGCAGTTTCCGGGATCAGCCCCAGCATTTT	CASSFRDQPQHF
TRBV28	TRBJ1-5	-	-	TGTGCCAGCAGTCTGACGGACAGAGTCAATCAGCCCCAGCATTTT	CASSLTDRVNQPQHF
TRBV6-6	TRBJ1-1	-	TRBD1	TGTGCCAGCAGTTACTCCAGGGGGCTGGGCACTGAAGCTTTCTTT	CASSYSRGLGTEAFF
TRBV19	TRBJ1-4	-	-	TGTGCCAGTAGTATGAACGGTCTCGGGGAAAAACTGTTTTTT	CASSMNGLGEKLFF
TRBV7-2	TRBJ2-3	once	TRBD2	TGTGCCAGCAGTTCAGGACTAGCAGGAGATACGCAGTATTTT	CASSSGLAGDTQYF
TRBV11-3	TRBJ2-5	few	-	TGTGCCAGCAGCTTGTTCGCGGGGCAAGAGACCCAGTACTTC	CASSLFAGQETQYF
TRBV7-9	TRBJ2-1	-	TRBD2	TGTGCCAGCTTCTCAGCGGGAGGGCCCGATGAGCAGTTCTTC	CASFSAGGPDEQFF
TRBV28	TRBJ1-6	-	-	TGTGCCAGCAGTTCAGGGCAGATATCCTATAATTCACCCCTCCACTTT	CASSSGQISYNSPLHF
TRBV2	TRBJ2-4	-	-	TGTGCCAGCAGTCCACGGGACTCCTCGGGAGACTACATTCAGTACTTC	CASSPRDSSGDYIQYF
TRBV19	TRBJ1-2	few	-	TGTGCCAGTAGTCCCAGGGAGGACTATGGCTACACCTTC	CASSPREDYGYTF
TRBV28	TRBJ2-2	-	TRBD2	TGTGCCAGCACCCGGGGTGGCGGGGGGAACACCGGGGAGCTGTTTTTT	CASTRGGGGNTGELFF
TRBV11-3	TRBJ2-3	once	TRBD2	TGTGCCAGCAGCTTAGAGGCGGGGGACACAGATACGCAGTATTTT	CASSLEAGDTDTQYF
TRBV5-1	TRBJ1-6	-	-	TGCGCCAGCAGCTTGGAAACGGCAGGCACCTCACCCCTCCACTTT	CASSLETAGTSPLHF
TRBV7-9	TRBJ2-5	few	TRBD2	TGTGCCAGCAGCTTACTAGCGGGAGAGACCCAGTACTTC	CASSLLAGETQYF
TRBV4-1	TRBJ1-4	few	-	TGCGCCAGCAGCCAAGAAAAGTCGTCGGGGTGGCTGTTTTTT	CASSQEKSSGWLFF
TRBV9	TRBJ2-5	-	TRBD2	TGTGCCAGCAGCCCAACTAGCGGACAAGAGACCCAGTACTTC	CASSPTSGQETQYF
TRBV28	TRBJ1-2	-	-	TGTGCCAGCAGTCCAGGAGGATCGGGGTACTATGGCTACACCTTC	CASSPGGSGYYGYTF
TRBV9	TRBJ2-5	-	TRBD2	TGTGCCAGCAGCGTAGTTGGGGGGGTGGAAGAGACCCAGTACTTC	CASSVVGGVEETQYF
TRBV9	TRBJ2-3	-	-	TGTGCCAGCAGCTTCCAGGACAGAGCTAGCACAGATACGCAGTATTTT	CASSFQDRASTDTQYF
TRBV5-4	TRBJ1-6	-	-	TGTGCCAGCAGCTTGGATTCATGGGGGGGTAGCTCCTATAATTCACCCCTCCACTTT	CASSLDSWGGSSYNSPLHF
TRBV30	TRBJ2-6	-	TRBD1	TGTGCCTGGAGCCTGGGGCAGGGGGCTGGGGCCAACGTCCTGACTTTC	CAWSLGQGAGANVLTF
TRBV30	TRBJ1-3	-	-	TGTGCCCACACCCGACAGAATACCATATATTTT	CAHTRQNTIYF
TRBV19	TRBJ2-1	-	TRBD2	TGTGCCAGTAGTCCCAAGACTAGCGGGGGGCTCCCACAGTTCTTC	CASSPKTSGGLPQFF
TRBV7-9	TRBJ1-1	-	-	TGTGCCAGCAGCTTTAGGAATCTGGACAGAAGGACTGAAGCTTTCTTT	CASSFRNLDRRTEAFF
TRBV7-9	TRBJ1-1	-	TRBD1	TGTGCCAGCAGCTTAGAAGGGGTGTGGGGACAGGGAGACACTGAAGCTTTCTTT	CASSLEGVWGQGDTEAFF
TRBV5-6	TRBJ1-2	-	-	TGTGCCAGCAGCTTGTTGGGTCAGGACTATGGCTACACCTTC	CASSLLGQDYGYTF
TRBV5-1	TRBJ2-2	-	TRBD2	TGCGCCAGCAGCTTGACGGGGGGGTCGAACACCGGGGAGCTGTTTTTT	CASSLTGGSNTGELFF
TRBV2	TRBJ2-2	-	TRBD2	TGTGCCAGCAGTAGGACTAGCGGGAAGGACGGGGAGCTGTTTTTT	CASSRTSGKDGELFF
TRBV11-3	TRBJ2-7	-	-	TGTGCCAGCAGCTTAGACTCCAGACAGGTCGCCTACGAGCAGTACTTC	CASSLDSRQVAYEQYF
TRBV9	TRBJ2-3	-	-	TGTGCCAGCAGCGTAGCTGGGGGGTCTAGCACAGATACGCAGTATTTT	CASSVAGGSSTDTQYF
TRBV10-1	TRBJ2-2	-	-	TGCGCCAGCAGCGCTTTGACTAACGCCGGGGAGCTGTTTTTT	CASSALTNAGELFF
TRBV30	TRBJ1-3	-	-	TGTGCCTGGAGGGCCCTCATCTGGCATGATGACACCATATATTTT	CAWRALIWHDDTIYF
TRBV27	TRBJ2-7	-	TRBD1	TGTGCCAGCAGTTTTTTGGGACAGGGGGCCGACGAGCAGTACTTC	CASSFLGQGADEQYF
TRBV24-1	TRBJ2-1	-	TRBD2	TGTGCCACCAGTGATTTAGGCCCAGCGGGGGGCGCCATCCAGTTCTTC	CATSDLGPAGGAIQFF
TRBV10-3	TRBJ2-3	-	-	TGTGCCATCAATCTTAGCGGAAGCACAGATACGCAGTATTTT	CAINLSGSTDTQYF
TRBV19	TRBJ1-4	-	-	TGTGCCAGTATGAGGGTGGGCGAAAAACTGTTTTTT	CASMRVGEKLFF
TRBV5-6	TRBJ2-4	-	TRBD1	TGTGCCAGCAGCTTGAAAGACAGGGGCGGGGACATTCAGTACTTC	CASSLKDRGGDIQYF
TRBV28	TRBJ1-4	-	-	TGTGCCAGCAGTTTACACAGTTCGCGTGAAAAACTGTTTTTT	CASSLHSSREKLFF
TRBV2	TRBJ2-7	few	TRBD2	TGTGCCAGCAGTGTACTAGCGGGAGTTGGGTCCGAGCAGTACTTC	CASSVLAGVGSEQYF
TRBV9	TRBJ1-4	once	-	TGTGCCAGCGGCCGGGGGACGGGAATTGAAAAACTGTTTTTT	CASGRGTGIEKLFF